The sequence of this T cell receptor beta chain was determined in a study of identical twins. A universal primer site arose from template switching, and cDNA bore unique molecular identifiers. From the 5' RACE reads, TCRdb called clonotypes with MiXCR, one entry per CDR3 protein. The sample contains about 340,000 distinct CDR3 sequences, 9% to 15% of which appear only once. This clonotype occurred a few times. Its antigen remains unidentified. Study-level results: It was possible that invariant MAIT and iNKT cells partly confounded the zero-insertion analyses.

Germline values: CDR1 SNHLY, CDR2 FYNNEI. The CDR3 runs to 11 residues. Trimming took 7 bases from V and 4 from J; bases not matched to a gene: 0. The data were also submitted as part of a second study, on yellow fever vaccine responses in identical twins.

The chain recombines TRBV2 with TRBJ2-5, with 7 bases lining up with TRBD2. This TCR was recovered from a woman aged 18-29 years in good health. The specimen sequenced was CD8+ T cells sorted from blood. CDR3: CASTSGETQYF. The CDR3 coding sequence is TGTGCCAGCACTAGCGGAGAGACCCAGTACTTC.